This T cell receptor (beta chain) originates from a study of T cells in Graves' hyperthyroidism and ophthalmopathy. The CDR3 regions of TCR beta were amplified from RNA transcripts. Researchers ran a first-round RT-PCR on the TCR CDR3 using the HTBI primer set. TCRdb ran MiXCR on the multiplex PCR reads and lists one entry per CDR3 protein. This table has hundreds of thousands of distinct CDR3 sequences, over 11% appearing once. This clonotype came up a few times. Its antigen is as yet unknown. Patients were excluded for uncontrolled infection, other autoimmune disease, pregnancy or lactation. The ends were cut back, 8 bases at V and 10 bases at J, with 15 bases in the middle. Germline V gene lookup returns CDR1 DFQATT and CDR2 SNEGSKA (reference sequence). This CDR3 contains 12 residues. Points from the study as a whole: The blood repertoire included most of the expanded thyroid clonotypes above 0.001.

This rearrangement joins TRBV20-1 to TRBJ1-6, with a possible D match to TRBD1 (5 bases). The TCR was taken from a woman aged 25 to 45 with Graves' hyperthyroidism. Sequences were obtained from blood. CDR3 amino acids: CSTSGGDSPLHF. The CDR3 nucleotides read TGCAGTACTTCTGGGGGGGACTCACCCCTCCACTTT.